Listed below are T cell receptor beta chains from one sample, sequenced in a study of blood T cell repertoires in COVID-19. Repertoires were generated with immunoSEQ multiplex PCR, while TCRdb's copy carries only in-frame clones and drops some. The table has 200,000 to 250,000 clones, about 85% seen once. Sample: peripheral blood. The receptors shown here come from a man aged 25 to 40 with active or convalescent COVID-19. Both conserved end residues are part of each CDR3. Each record gives: clone size, J gene, V gene, D gene, CDR3 protein, CDR3 DNA. D genes are given only for firm matches. Rows may omit the clone size; those that give it use once, few, many or a size class.

abundance: NA
j_gene: TRBJ2-5
v_gene: TRBV19
d_gene: TRBD2
CDR3aa: CASGLAVWETQYF
CDR3nt: TGTGCCAGCGGACTAGCGGTATGGGAGACCCAGTACTTC

abundance: NA
j_gene: TRBJ1-4
v_gene: TRBV27
d_gene: NA
CDR3aa: CASGSSGKNEKLFF
CDR3nt: TGTGCCAGCGGGTCCTCAGGGAAAAATGAAAAACTGTTTTTT

abundance: NA
j_gene: TRBJ2-7
v_gene: TRBV27
d_gene: TRBD1
CDR3aa: CASRLTGAYEQYF
CDR3nt: TGTGCCAGCAGACTTACAGGGGCCTACGAGCAGTACTTC

abundance: NA
j_gene: TRBJ1-6
v_gene: TRBV6-6
d_gene: NA
CDR3aa: CASSSQGILVNSPLHF
CDR3nt: TGTGCCAGCAGTTCACAGGGAATTTTGGTTAATTCACCCCTCCACTTT

abundance: few
j_gene: TRBJ2-5
v_gene: TRBV4-1
d_gene: TRBD2
CDR3aa: CASSQDLPRWTSGGGSQGTQYF
CDR3nt: TGCGCCAGCAGCCAAGATCTCCCCCGGTGGACTAGCGGGGGGGGATCCCAAGGGACCCAGTACTTC

abundance: NA
j_gene: TRBJ1-6
v_gene: TRBV28
d_gene: NA
CDR3aa: CASTLTGASYNSPLHF
CDR3nt: TGTGCCAGCACTCTTACGGGAGCCTCCTATAATTCACCCCTCCACTTT

abundance: NA
j_gene: TRBJ2-5
v_gene: TRBV7-2
d_gene: NA
CDR3aa: CASSQGGTQYF
CDR3nt: TGTGCCAGCAGCCAAGGGGGGACCCAGTACTTC

abundance: NA
j_gene: TRBJ1-5
v_gene: TRBV6-5
d_gene: TRBD1
CDR3aa: CASSSEQGAGQPQHF
CDR3nt: TGTGCCAGCAGTTCCGAACAGGGGGCTGGTCAGCCCCAGCATTTT

abundance: once
j_gene: TRBJ2-5
v_gene: TRBV11-2
d_gene: TRBD2
CDR3aa: CASSTQRLAGVSETQYF
CDR3nt: TGTGCCAGCAGCACCCAAAGACTAGCGGGAGTGTCAGAGACCCAGTACTTC

abundance: NA
j_gene: TRBJ2-3
v_gene: TRBV29-1
d_gene: NA
CDR3aa: CSLDGVAGTDTQYF
CDR3nt: TGCAGCCTTGATGGGGTAGCGGGCACAGATACGCAGTATTTT

abundance: NA
j_gene: TRBJ2-2
v_gene: TRBV5-4
d_gene: NA
CDR3aa: CASSRRSTGELFF
CDR3nt: TGTGCCAGCAGCCGCCGCAGCACCGGGGAGCTGTTTTTT

abundance: NA
j_gene: TRBJ1-1
v_gene: TRBV2
d_gene: NA
CDR3aa: CASSGGNTEAFF
CDR3nt: TGTGCCAGCAGTGGAGGGAACACTGAAGCTTTCTTT

abundance: NA
j_gene: TRBJ1-5
v_gene: TRBV27
d_gene: NA
CDR3aa: CASSFGSGGNQPQHF
CDR3nt: TGTGCCAGCAGTTTCGGGAGTGGGGGCAATCAGCCCCAGCATTTT

abundance: NA
j_gene: TRBJ1-2
v_gene: TRBV5-1
d_gene: TRBD1
CDR3aa: CASSLGTGSGGYTF
CDR3nt: TGCGCCAGCAGCTTGGGGACAGGGTCGGGCGGCTACACCTTC

abundance: NA
j_gene: TRBJ1-3
v_gene: TRBV11-2
d_gene: TRBD1
CDR3aa: CASSGQGRGSGNTIYF
CDR3nt: TGTGCCAGCAGCGGACAGGGTCGAGGGTCTGGAAACACCATATATTTT

abundance: once
j_gene: TRBJ1-5
v_gene: TRBV7-2
d_gene: NA
CDR3aa: CASRATGTGQPQHF
CDR3nt: TGTGCCAGCAGAGCAACAGGCACGGGCCAGCCCCAGCATTTT

abundance: once
j_gene: TRBJ2-5
v_gene: TRBV28
d_gene: TRBD2
CDR3aa: CASSSPGGGQETQYF
CDR3nt: TGTGCCAGCAGCTCACCTGGGGGGGGACAAGAGACCCAGTACTTC

abundance: once
j_gene: TRBJ2-7
v_gene: TRBV28
d_gene: NA
CDR3aa: CASSFGSGTYEQYF
CDR3nt: TGTGCCAGCAGTTTTGGTAGCGGTACCTACGAGCAGTACTTC

abundance: NA
j_gene: TRBJ1-1
v_gene: TRBV28
d_gene: NA
CDR3aa: CASSSGTLDTEAFF
CDR3nt: TGTGCCAGCAGTTCGGGGACATTAGACACTGAAGCTTTCTTT

abundance: NA
j_gene: TRBJ1-4
v_gene: TRBV6-5
d_gene: TRBD1
CDR3aa: CASRRQGNEKLFF
CDR3nt: TGTGCCAGCAGGAGACAGGGGAATGAAAAACTGTTTTTT

abundance: NA
j_gene: TRBJ1-6
v_gene: TRBV7-2
d_gene: NA
CDR3aa: CASSPWEGNSPLHF
CDR3nt: TGTGCCAGCAGCCCCTGGGAGGGTAATTCACCCCTCCACTTT

abundance: once
j_gene: TRBJ1-6
v_gene: TRBV3-1/TRBV3-2
d_gene: TRBD1
CDR3aa: CASSRLQGINSPLHF
CDR3nt: TGTGCCAGCAGCCGTTTACAGGGGATCAATTCACCCCTCCACTTT

abundance: NA
j_gene: TRBJ1-1
v_gene: TRBV15
d_gene: NA
CDR3aa: CATGRAGTEAFF
CDR3nt: TGTGCCACCGGACGGGCGGGCACTGAAGCTTTCTTT

abundance: NA
j_gene: TRBJ1-2
v_gene: TRBV7-9
d_gene: TRBD1
CDR3aa: CASSSSTGVVTF
CDR3nt: TGTGCCAGCAGCTCAAGCACAGGGGTTGTCACCTTC

abundance: NA
j_gene: TRBJ1-5
v_gene: TRBV4-1
d_gene: NA
CDR3aa: CASSQDGGDGQPQHF
CDR3nt: TGCGCCAGCAGCCAAGACGGGGGAGACGGTCAGCCCCAGCATTTT

abundance: NA
j_gene: TRBJ2-7
v_gene: TRBV19
d_gene: NA
CDR3aa: CASSILAGLSSYEQYF
CDR3nt: TGTGCCAGTAGTATACTGGCGGGCTTAAGCTCCTACGAGCAGTACTTC